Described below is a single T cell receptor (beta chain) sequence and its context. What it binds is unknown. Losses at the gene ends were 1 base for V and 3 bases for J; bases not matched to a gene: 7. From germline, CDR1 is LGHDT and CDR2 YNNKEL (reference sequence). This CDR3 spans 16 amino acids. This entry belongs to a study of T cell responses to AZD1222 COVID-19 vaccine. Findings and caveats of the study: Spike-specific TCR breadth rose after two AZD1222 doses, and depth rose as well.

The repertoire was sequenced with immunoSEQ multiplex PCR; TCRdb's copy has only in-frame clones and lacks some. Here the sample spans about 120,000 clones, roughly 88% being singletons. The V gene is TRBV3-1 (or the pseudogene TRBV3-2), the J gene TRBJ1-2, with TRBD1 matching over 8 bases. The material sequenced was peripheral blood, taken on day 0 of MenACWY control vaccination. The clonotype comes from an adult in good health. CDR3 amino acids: CASSQVGRGRDYGYTF. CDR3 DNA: TGTGCCAGCAGCCAAGTGGGCAGGGGGCGGGACTATGGCTACACCTTC.